Shown below are 13 T cell receptor beta chains from a single sample sequenced in a study of T cells in localized non-small cell lung cancer (dated by TCRdb to 2018 to 2021). The library was built by means of the immunoSEQ multiplex PCR assay. TCRdb provides this immuneACCESS table in a form limited to in-frame rearrangements. Some clones are lacking; in checked studies, under half of them reflect an unresolved V gene, and why the rest are absent is not known. This sample is represented by roughly 35,000 clones; 91% of them were singletons. About 10% of the sample goes to the ten largest clones. Sequences were derived from peripheral blood mononuclear cells, sampled before any cancer treatment. These receptors were obtained from a female donor of 60 years or more with stage II lung adenocarcinoma.

The chain joins TRBV19 to TRBJ2-7; 10 nucleotides line up with TRBD1. This CDR3 has 14 residues. CDR1 and CDR2 (germline): LNHDA, SQIVND (reference sequence). The V and J ends lost 7 bases and 2 bases, in that order; junction bases with no gene match: 5. CDR3 sequence reads: CASTPGTGAYEQYF. The DNA for the CDR3 is TGTGCCAGTACCCCCGGGACAGGGGCCTACGAGCAGTACTTC.

The J gene is TRBJ2-1, the V gene TRBV6-5; D is unresolved. Germline lookup yields CDR1 MNHEY and CDR2 SVGAGI. V was shortened by 10 bases and J by 2 bases, with 9 bases between the two germline ends. The CDR3 runs 12 residues. Here the CDR3 reads CATKRTYNEQFF. Here the CDR3 DNA reads TGTGCCACCAAGAGAACCTACAATGAGCAGTTCTTC.

The rearrangement joins TRBV11-2 to TRBJ1-1; D call uncertain. The V and J ends lost 1 base and 1 base respectively, with 13 bases between them. There are 16 residues in the CDR3. Germline V gene lookup returns CDR1 SGHAT and CDR2 FQNNGV. The DNA of the CDR3 is TGTGCCAGCAGCTTAGGGACGCGTGTGCCGAACACTGAAGCTTTCTTT. Amino acids: CASSLGTRVPNTEAFF.

This clone was observed a handful of times. The chain joins TRBV29-1 to TRBJ1-2; the D gene is possibly TRBD1 (5 bases). V was cut by 2 bases and J by 8 bases, with 15 bases left in between. The germline V gene has CDR1 SQVTM and CDR2 ANQGSEA. The CDR3 has 13 residues. For the CDR3, the DNA is TGCAGCGTTGAACGGGGAGGGGCAGGAGGCTACACCTTC. Translation gives CSVERGGAGGYTF.

V gene TRBV19 combines with J gene TRBJ2-7; 9 bases are a match to TRBD1. Germline CDR1 reads LNHDA; CDR2 reads SQIVND (reference sequence). V was clipped by 7 bases and J by 1 base; unmatched bases: 11. This CDR3 has 16 amino acids. DNA of the CDR3: TGTGCCAGTACCCTAATCCGCGGACAGGGGTCCTACGAGCAGTACTTC. It specifies CASTLIRGQGSYEQYF. Combining the CDR3 with reference TRBV19 and TRBJ2-7 gives the whole variable domain DGGITQSPKYLFRKEGQNVTLSCEQNLNHDAMYWYRQDPGQGLRLIYYSQIVNDFQKGDIAEGYSVSREKKESFPLTVTSAQKNPTAFYLCASTLIRGQGSYEQYFGPGTRLTVT.

V is TRBV4-3 and J is TRBJ2-2; 12 bases fit TRBD2. V lost 3 bases and J lost 5; bases outside the gene matches: 4. CDR3 length: 16 amino acids. CDR1 is LGHNA, CDR2 YSLEER, per germline. This CDR3 reads CASSQASGRGTGELFF. The CDR3 bases are TGCGCCAGCAGCCAGGCTAGCGGGAGGGGGACCGGGGAGCTGTTTTTT.

Details on this clone: A read error may produce the germline difference seen at one junction end. The chain links TRBV7-3 to TRBJ2-6; either TRBD1 or TRBD2 may supply D (5 bases each). Germline assignment: CDR1 SGHTA and CDR2 FQGTGA. The CDR3 is 17 residues long. CDR3 nucleotides: TGTGCCAGCGGCTTAGGGACGGCGAGCTCTGGGGCCAACGTCCTGACTTTC. This gives the protein CASGLGTASSGANVLTF.

The CDR3: CASSFRAAEKLFF. CDR3 sequence (DNA): TGTGCCAGCAGCTTTAGGGCTGCTGAAAAACTGTTTTTT. The rearrangement links TRBV7-2 to TRBJ1-4; no clear D gene. Germline assignment: CDR1 SGHTA and CDR2 FQGNSA. The CDR3 spans 13 residues. The V gene lost 3 bases and the J gene lost 7 bases, with 9 bases spanning the gap.

The genes are TRBV5-1 and TRBJ1-4, with D uncertain. Trimming stripped 0 bases from V and 4 bases from J, with 13 bases between. The germline V gene encodes CDR1 SGHRS and CDR2 YFSETQ. The CDR3 has 16 residues. DNA of the CDR3: TGCGCCAGCAGCTTGGAGGTCGCGGGGATTAATGAAAAACTGTTTTTT. It translates to CASSLEVAGINEKLFF.

The table lists this clone with a count of one. The J gene is TRBJ1-5, the V gene TRBV7-2; D is unclear. From germline, CDR1 is SGHTA and CDR2 FQGNSA. Trimming cost V 1 base and J 1 base, with 2 bases left between them. CDR3 size: 13 residues. CDR3 protein: CASSLDSNQPQHF. The CDR3, as DNA: TGTGCCAGCAGCTTAGACAGCAATCAGCCCCAGCATTTT.

The chain carries TRBV7-2 and TRBJ2-3, with 7 bases lining up with TRBD2. The CDR3 extends over 14 amino acids. Losses at the gene ends were 4 bases for V and 2 bases for J; bases not matched to a gene: 3. From germline, CDR1 is SGHTA and CDR2 FQGNSA. CDR3 sequence: CASSSGTTTDTQYF. The DNA for the CDR3 is TGTGCCAGCAGCTCCGGGACTACCACAGATACGCAGTATTTT.

The chain combines TRBV28 with TRBJ2-5; 7 bases align to TRBD2. The DNA end is a closer match to TRBJ2-7, so the J assignment may be wrong. In germline, CDR1 is MDHEN, CDR2 SYDVKM. The CDR3 length is 15 residues. The CDR3 nucleotides are TGTGCCAGCATCCCCTACCCGGGAGGTTCCTACGAGCAGTACTTC. Its translation: CASIPYPGGSYEQYF.

The chain has TRBV18 and TRBJ2-7; perhaps TRBD1 as D (6 bases). The CDR3 is 14 residues long. Trimming stripped 4 bases from V and 4 bases from J, with 14 bases between. CDR1 and CDR2 from the germline V gene are KGHSH and LQKENI. The CDR3 DNA reads as TGTGCCAGCTCACGGGGGCCATTGGCTTACGAGCAGTACTTC. It encodes CASSRGPLAYEQYF.